The text below deals with one TCR beta chain. The antigen remains unidentified. V gave up 0 bases and J gave up 3 bases, with 14 bases separating them. Germline CDR1 reads SEHNR; CDR2 reads FQNEAQ (reference sequence). The CDR3 loop spans 16 amino acids. The table came from immunoSEQ multiplex PCR; TCRdb's copy has only in-frame clones and leaves some out. The top ten hold roughly 2% of the sample, which has 85,000 to 100,000 clones, about 92% seen once. This entry belongs to a study of graft-versus-host responses after intestinal transplantation. Regarding the study as a whole: Analysis identified GvH clones in recipient marrow, with some appearing first in ileum or blood. Early post-transplant falls in HvG clones accompanied the peak levels of circulating GvH clones.

The material sequenced was unstimulated CD8+ T cells sorted from spleen or lymph node cells, taken before intestinal transplant. The origin of this receptor is a human donor who received an intestinal transplant. The rearrangement joins TRBV7-9 to TRBJ1-2; D uncertain. The CDR3, as DNA: TGTGCCAGCAGCTTAGCCGGCCGCGGATGGGACTATGGCTACACCTTC. The encoded protein is CASSLAGRGWDYGYTF.